The entry that follows covers one T cell receptor beta chain sequence. In the authors' methods: Nucleated cell counts were estimated from reference gene primer amplification. The data were produced by immunoSEQ multiplex PCR, yet TCRdb's version contains in-frame clones alone and is incomplete. V and J calls and clone size are given by that table; D and trimming were obtained from the DNA. Found here are 200,000 to 250,000 clones, approximately 85% of them singletons; the top ten hold 4.5% to 5.5%. These data come from a study of blood T cell repertoires in COVID-19. About the study: From the United States, Italy and Spain came samples of acute and convalescent COVID-19. PBMCs, B-cell-depleted T cells, or T cells were the source of the cDNA or gDNA that made up the material.

A Seattle source enrolled patients during active infection and followed them longitudinally. The source of this sequence is a man aged 50 to 59 with COVID-19, enrolled during active disease. The source material was peripheral blood.

In DNA, the CDR3 is TGTGCCAGCAGCCCAGGGGTGGAGGGCTACACCTTC. It yields the protein CASSPGVEGYTF. The rearrangement uses TRBV5-6 and TRBJ1-2, with D maybe TRBD1 (6 bases). The CDR3 loop spans 12 amino acids. V was trimmed by 4 bases and J by 8 bases, leaving 12 bases between them. Germline loops: CDR1 SGHDT, CDR2 YYEEEE. The entire variable domain, with the rest obtained from reference TRBV5-6 and TRBJ1-2, is as follows: DAGVTQSPTHLIKTRGQQVTLRCSPKSGHDTVSWYQQALGQGPQFIFQYYEEEERQRGNFPDRFSGHQFPNYSSELNVNALLLGDSALYLCASSPGVEGYTFGSGTRLTVV.